The 13 T cell receptor beta chains listed next were all sequenced from one sample in a study of CD8 T cells in ankylosing spondylitis. General observations from the study: A TCR beta motif of several highly homologous variants appeared characteristic of ankylosing spondylitis blood.

One entry per CDR3 protein results from TCRdb running MiXCR on the 5' RACE reads. The data show some 330,000 distinct CDR3 sequences, under 8.5% seen once. No antigen has been identified for these receptors. Material for sequencing was blood, either unsorted or a sorted T cell fraction (not recorded which). The receptors were sampled from a male donor with ankylosing spondylitis.

This clonotype was found many times. This rearrangement joins TRBV7-8 to TRBJ2-1; D perhaps matches TRBD1 (5 bases). V lost 0 bases to trimming and J lost 8 bases, with 11 bases between them. Germline CDR1 reads SGHVS; CDR2 reads FQNEAQ. The CDR3 spans 14 residues. CDR3 sequence reads: CASSLAGWGDEQFF. The DNA for the CDR3 is TGTGCCAGCAGCTTAGCAGGATGGGGCGATGAGCAGTTCTTC.

The rearrangement links TRBV28 to TRBJ1-1; D is uncertain. The CDR3 length is 11 residues. Trimming took off 8 bases at V and 7 bases at J, with 11 bases between the two ends. Germline V lookup: CDR1 MDHEN, CDR2 SYDVKM. CDR3 protein: CASLYSFEAFF. The DNA for the CDR3 is TGTGCCAGCCTCTACAGCTTTGAAGCTTTCTTT.

This clonotype was seen ten or more times. The chain uses TRBV6-5 and TRBJ2-1, with 11 nucleotides matching TRBD2. The CDR3 is 16 amino acids. Germline CDR1 is MNHEY and CDR2 is SVGAGI. With V trimmed by 2 bases and J by 7 bases, 7 bases remained unmatched. The CDR3 protein is CASSYLTSGSKNEQFF. CDR3 nucleotide sequence: TGTGCCAGCAGTTACCTCACTAGCGGGAGCAAAAATGAGCAGTTCTTC.

This clonotype showed up just a few times. The rearrangement links TRBV3-1 to TRBJ2-1; no firm D call. Germline-derived CDR1 and CDR2 are LGHDT and YNNKEL (reference sequence). Trimming removed 4 bases from V and 0 bases from J, with 19 bases in between. This CDR3 spans 18 amino acids. This CDR3 is CASSPPIPVLDSYNEQFF. CDR3 nucleotide sequence: TGTGCCAGCAGCCCTCCGATACCAGTCCTTGACTCCTACAATGAGCAGTTCTTC.

This clonotype was seen ten or more times. The rearrangement joins TRBV5-1 to TRBJ1-5; 9 bases match TRBD1. The CDR3 consists of 14 residues. Germline V gives CDR1 SGHRS, CDR2 YFSETQ. With 4 bases clipped from V and 7 bases from J, the junction kept 6 bases outside the gene matches. CDR3 amino acids: CASSLTGGDQPQHF. CDR3 nucleotides: TGCGCCAGCAGCCTAACAGGGGGCGACCAGCCCCAGCATTTT.

This clonotype was seen a few times. The chain joins TRBV5-1 to TRBJ2-3; TRBD2 agrees at 9 bases. Germline-derived CDR1 and CDR2 are SGHRS and YFSETQ. The CDR3 is made up of 16 amino acids. J lost 4 bases, V lost 4 bases, and 10 bases had no gene match. CDR3 residues: CASSRQIAGVSDTQYF. DNA for the CDR3: TGCGCCAGCAGCCGACAAATAGCGGGAGTTTCAGATACGCAGTATTTT.

V is TRBV7-2 and J is TRBJ2-5, with D unclear. Germline V CDR1 and CDR2: SGHTA, FQGNSA. Trimming removed 1 base from V and 5 bases from J, with 17 bases in between. CDR3 size: 16 residues. CDR3 amino acids: CASSLEGFGLGETQYF. Written as DNA, the CDR3 is TGTGCCAGCAGCTTAGAGGGTTTTGGGCTGGGGGAGACCCAGTACTTC.

V gene TRBV7-9 combines with J gene TRBJ2-5; no definite D call. Between the trimmed V and J ends, which lost 3 bases and 2 bases, there was a span of 10 bases. The CDR3 runs 14 residues. Germline V gives CDR1 SEHNR, CDR2 FQNEAQ (reference sequence). CDR3 protein: CASSFPATQETQYF. CDR3 nucleotides: TGTGCCAGCAGCTTTCCAGCAACTCAAGAGACCCAGTACTTC.

Relative to its sample, this clonotype is large. The CDR3 sequence is CASSPYTGELFF. DNA for the CDR3: TGTGCCAGCTCACCATACACCGGGGAGCTGTTTTTT. The V call is TRBV18, the J call TRBJ2-2; D gene ambiguous. The CDR3 covers 12 residues. Germline V gene data show CDR1 as KGHSH and CDR2 as LQKENI. V was clipped by 2 bases and J by 3 bases, with 1 base between them.

This chain joins TRBV11-2 and TRBJ2-7; D ambiguous. CDR1 SGHAT and CDR2 FQNNGV come from the germline V gene. The CDR3 is 13 residues long. V gave up 4 bases and J gave up 3 bases, with 10 bases separating them. CDR3 loop: CASSSAWIYEQYF. The CDR3 DNA is TGTGCCAGCAGCTCTGCCTGGATCTACGAGCAGTACTTC.

The chain employs TRBV2 and TRBJ2-7, with 11 nucleotides matching TRBD2. Trimming removed 7 bases from V and 1 base from J; junction bases left unmatched: 12. Per the germline V gene, CDR1 is SNHLY and CDR2 is FYNNEI. This CDR3 is built from 17 residues. The CDR3 is CASIRGQTSGISYEQYF. CDR3 bases: TGTGCCAGCATTAGGGGTCAGACTAGCGGGATTTCCTACGAGCAGTACTTC.

The CDR3 DNA is TGTGCCACTAGCCGGGACGGGGAGTACGAGCAGTACTTC. Its protein is CATSRDGEYEQYF. The chain combines TRBV12-3 or TRBV12-4 with TRBJ2-7, with D perhaps TRBD1 or TRBD2 (5 bases each). This CDR3 has 13 residues. V shed 10 bases and J shed 4 bases, with 17 bases lying between them.

This clonotype was recorded at least ten times. V and J are TRBV7-3 and TRBJ2-2; the match to TRBD2 covers 9 bases. CDR3 length: 15 residues. After removal of 5 bases from V and 6 bases from J, the junction contained 7 bases not matched to a gene. Germline V gene lookup returns CDR1 SGHTA and CDR2 FQGTGA. CDR3 loop: CASSTKREDAGELFF. DNA for the CDR3: TGTGCCAGCAGCACTAAGCGGGAGGACGCCGGGGAGCTGTTTTTT.